These T cell receptor beta chains were read from a single sample in a study of blood T cells in healthy people across ages. TCRdb analysed the 5' RACE reads with MiXCR anew, one entry per CDR3 protein. The data hold about 780,000 distinct CDR3 sequences, with 60% to 80% observed a single time. Sequencing used blood. The receptors come from a man aged 25-45 years in good health. Both conserved end residues are part of each CDR3. A D gene is named only where the DNA matches it firmly. Size is omitted from some rows. Given values are once, few, many or a class for expanded clones.

CDR3	DNA	V	J	size	D
CASSYGSTGTGYTF	TGTGCCAGCAGTTACGGATCGACAGGGACTGGCTACACCTTC	TRBV6-5	TRBJ1-2	few	TRBD1
CSARPGPLYEQYF	TGCAGTGCTAGACCGGGACCTCTATACGAGCAGTACTTC	TRBV20-1	TRBJ2-7	few	.
CASSLVPGGGGADTQYF	TGTGCCAGCAGCTTAGTCCCGGGCGGGGGAGGCGCAGATACGCAGTATTTT	TRBV7-2	TRBJ2-3	.	TRBD2
CASSLADGRPGNEQFF	TGTGCCAGCAGCTTAGCGGACGGCCGCCCGGGCAATGAGCAGTTCTTC	TRBV7-9	TRBJ2-1	.	.
CASSQRQGMNTEAFF	TGTGCCAGCAGTCAGAGACAGGGAATGAACACTGAAGCTTTCTTT	TRBV6-6	TRBJ1-1	.	TRBD1
CASSQVSTGRVGRGEAFF	TGTGCCAGCAGCCAAGTGTCTACGGGCCGTGTGGGGCGGGGTGAAGCTTTCTTT	TRBV3-1	TRBJ1-1	.	.
CSARVGRGAAHIAYEQYF	TGCAGTGCTAGAGTTGGGCGGGGTGCGGCTCATATCGCTTACGAGCAGTACTTC	TRBV20-1	TRBJ2-7	.	.
CASSFGGGGYEQYF	TGTGCCAGCAGTTTTGGAGGGGGTGGGTACGAGCAGTACTTC	TRBV27	TRBJ2-7	.	.
CASISVVGNTGELFF	TGTGCCAGCATTTCAGTAGTAGGGAACACCGGGGAGCTGTTTTTT	TRBV6-5	TRBJ2-2	.	.
CASSTPLGLGETQYF	TGTGCCAGCAGTACTCCCTTGGGACTAGGGGAGACCCAGTACTTC	TRBV28	TRBJ2-5	.	TRBD2
CASSYKSPGTGAGANVLTF	TGTGCCAGCAGTTACAAATCCCCCGGGACAGGGGCTGGGGCCAACGTCCTGACTTTC	TRBV27	TRBJ2-6	.	TRBD1
CASSFGGKAFF	TGTGCCAGCAGTTTCGGGGGGAAAGCTTTCTTT	TRBV27	TRBJ1-1	.	.
CASSLVRTGFYEQYF	TGTGCCAGCAGCTTAGTTCGGACAGGTTTCTACGAGCAGTACTTC	TRBV13	TRBJ2-7	.	TRBD1
CASSISKDTGELFF	TGTGCCAGCAGTATATCAAAGGACACCGGGGAGCTGTTTTTT	TRBV27	TRBJ2-2	.	.
CASSLAGSVYEQYF	TGTGCCAGCAGTTTAGCGGGGTCGGTCTACGAGCAGTACTTC	TRBV6-2/TRBV6-3	TRBJ2-7	few	TRBD2
CVSSFGTGFQGEKLFF	TGTGTCAGCAGCTTTGGGACGGGGTTTCAAGGTGAAAAACTGTTTTTT	TRBV7-2	TRBJ1-4	once	.
CASSLVDQDGEKLFF	TGTGCCAGCAGTTTAGTCGACCAGGACGGGGAAAAACTGTTTTTT	TRBV12-3/TRBV12-4	TRBJ1-4	few	.
CASSQDVTGEQYF	TGTGCCAGCAGCCAAGATGTAACGGGCGAGCAGTACTTC	TRBV4-2	TRBJ2-7	few	.
CTSSRGLAGGETQYF	TGTACCAGCAGCAGGGGACTAGCGGGGGGAGAGACCCAGTACTTC	TRBV12-3/TRBV12-4	TRBJ2-5	.	TRBD2
CASSPGPSRGSPLHF	TGCGCCAGCAGCCCCGGGCCCTCCCGGGGTTCACCCCTCCACTTT	TRBV5-1	TRBJ1-6	.	.
CSVEDPRGADCGFTF	TGCAGCGTTGAAGATCCAAGGGGCGCCGACTGTGGCTTCACCTTC	TRBV29-1	TRBJ1-2	.	.
CSATNRGFGNSPLHF	TGCAGTGCTACGAACAGGGGCTTCGGTAATTCACCCCTCCACTTT	TRBV20-1	TRBJ1-6	.	TRBD1
CAWSGGAWNEQFF	TGTGCCTGGAGCGGGGGGGCCTGGAATGAGCAGTTCTTC	TRBV30	TRBJ2-1	few	TRBD2
CASSLRRRQYF	TGTGCCAGCAGCTTGAGGAGGAGGCAGTATTTT	TRBV7-2	TRBJ2-3	few	.